The next 23 T cell receptor beta chains were all read from a single sample in a study of vaccination effects on CD4 cells after COVID-19. Ahead of sequencing, the ViraFEST assay grew antigen-specific CD4+ T cells using viral peptide pools. At the end of nine to ten days of culture, CD4+ T cells were isolated. This person caught SARS-CoV-2 sometime from March to December 2020, and PCR testing confirmed the infection. Antigens for these TCRs are unknown. Some clones are missing from TCRdb's copy, which holds only in-frame ones; the method was immunoSEQ multiplex PCR. This table holds 45,000 to 70,000 clones, around 80% found once. The material sequenced was CD4+ T cells from PBMCs cultured with HIV peptides, taken before COVID-19 vaccination. The subset: HIV-1 Nef peptide pool negative control/reference culture. The receptors were gathered from a human donor who had a prior SARS-CoV-2 infection.

The chain is built from TRBV7-9 and TRBJ2-3; TRBD1 agrees at 7 bases. Germline assignment: CDR1 SEHNR and CDR2 FQNEAQ (reference sequence). After removal of 6 bases from V and 11 bases from J, the junction contained 8 bases not matched to a gene. CDR3 length equals 12 residues. The CDR3 nucleotides read TGTGCCAGCAGTCAACAGGGGAGCGGGCAGTATTTT. It encodes CASSQQGSGQYF.

V usage is TRBV5-4 and J usage is TRBJ2-5; perhaps TRBD2 as D (7 bases). The CDR3 totals 13 residues. CDR1 is SGHNT and CDR2 is YYREEE in the germline V gene (reference sequence). The V end was cut by 10 bases, the J end by 3 bases, with 16 bases between. CDR3 nucleotides: TGTGCCGCGAAGGGGGGGAGAAAAGAGACCCAGTACTTC. It is translated as CAAKGGRKETQYF.

The rearrangement uses TRBV10-3 and TRBJ1-6, with TRBD1 matching 7 bases. The CDR3 has 13 amino acids. Trimming at V came to 4 bases and at J to 10 bases, leaving 4 bases not matched to a gene. Germline V lookup: CDR1 ENHRY, CDR2 SYGVKD. CDR3 residues: CAISGAGQSPLHF. DNA for the CDR3: TGTGCCATCAGTGGGGCGGGACAGTCACCCCTCCACTTT.

The rearrangement uses TRBV11-3 and TRBJ2-7; TRBD2 might be the D (5 bases). Trimming removed 5 bases at V and 1 base at J, with 9 bases between. This CDR3 region has 13 residues. Germline V gives CDR1 SGHNT, CDR2 YENEEA. The CDR3 region has the DNA TGTGCCAGCAGCCGAGGGCAGTCCTACGAGCAGTACTTC. Translated: CASSRGQSYEQYF. Complete variable domain (other parts from reference TRBV11-3 and TRBJ2-7): EAGVVQSPRYKIIEKKQPVAFWCNPISGHNTLYWYLQNLGQGPELLIRYENEEAVDDSQLPKDRFSAERLKGVDSTLKIQPAELGDSAVYLCASSRGQSYEQYFGPGTRLTVT.

CDR3 residues: CASSRAGAFSYEQYF. CDR3 bases: TGTGCCAGCAGCCGTGCGGGGGCTTTCTCCTACGAGCAGTACTTC. The rearrangement links TRBV2 to TRBJ2-7; a possible D gene is TRBD2 (7 bases). The CDR3 is 15 residues long. Germline V CDR1 and CDR2: SNHLY, FYNNEI. Trimming left V 6 bases short and J 0 bases short, with 15 bases between.

The chain has TRBV1 and TRBJ2-3; the D call of TRBD2 is as the table states it, not checked on the DNA. TRBV1 has pseudogene status. This CDR3 comprises 16 residues. Written as DNA, the CDR3 is TGCACCAGCAGACTGCTAGCGGGGGGGCCCACAGATACGCAGTATTTT. Protein: CTSRLLAGGPTDTQYF.

Only a few counts were recorded for this clone. The rearrangement links TRBV5-4 to TRBJ1-6; D ambiguous. Germline loops: CDR1 SGHNT, CDR2 YYREEE (reference sequence). V was cut by 2 bases and J by 9 bases, with 12 bases left in between. The CDR3 is 14 amino acids. In DNA form, the CDR3 reads TGTGCCAGCAGCTTTATGGAGAAGCGTTCACCCCTCCACTTT. Translation gives CASSFMEKRSPLHF.

This clone was found once. This chain uses TRBV3-1 (or the pseudogene TRBV3-2) with TRBJ2-1, with 8 bases fitting TRBD2. The CDR3 length is 18 residues. Germline V CDR1 and CDR2: LGHDT, YNNKEL (reference sequence). The J segment lost 1 base and the V segment lost 4 bases, leaving 12 bases of the junction unmatched. The CDR3 DNA follows: TGTGCCAGCAGCCGCCTTCGGGGGGGTGGGGCATCCTACAATGAGCAGTTCTTC. Its translation: CASSRLRGGGASYNEQFF.

The chain carries TRBV2 and TRBJ2-3; 7 nucleotides line up with TRBD2. CDR1 SNHLY and CDR2 FYNNEI come from the germline V gene. The CDR3 contains 16 residues. The J segment lost 4 bases and the V segment lost 6 bases, leaving 13 bases of the junction unmatched. The chain's CDR3 is CASRDIGGGAPDTQYF. CDR3 nucleotides: TGTGCCAGCAGGGACATCGGCGGGGGAGCGCCAGATACGCAGTATTTT.

J is TRBJ1-1 and V is TRBV5-1; a weak D match, TRBD1 (5 bases). Germline values: CDR1 SGHRS, CDR2 YFSETQ. Trimming removed 1 base at V and 6 bases at J, with 19 bases between. CDR3 length: 16 residues. The DNA of the CDR3 is TGCGCCAGCAGCTTGAGAAGCCGGGGGAAAGGCGCTGAAGCTTTCTTT. Translation: CASSLRSRGKGAEAFF.

The chain uses TRBV5-1 and TRBJ1-4, with 8 bases lining up with TRBD1. Germline trimming cut 5 bases from V and 7 bases from J; bases unmatched to any gene: 10. Germline V gene data show CDR1 as SGHRS and CDR2 as YFSETQ. This CDR3 is 15 amino acids long. DNA of the CDR3: TGCGCCAGCAGTTCCCAGGGGGCCCGCGGTGAAAAACTGTTTTTT. The encoded protein is CASSSQGARGEKLFF.

The V call is TRBV20-1, the J call TRBJ1-5; D is perhaps TRBD1 (6 bases). The CDR3 contains 16 residues. The germline V gene encodes CDR1 DFQATT and CDR2 SNEGSKA (reference sequence). V dropped 3 bases and J dropped 0 bases, with 15 bases sitting between them. The CDR3 DNA reads as TGCAGTGCTAGTCCCCCCAGGGGCTATAGCAATCAGCCCCAGCATTTT. Its protein product is CSASPPRGYSNQPQHF.

This clone was seen a handful of times. J is TRBJ2-3 and V is TRBV7-3; D uncertain. V dropped 8 bases and J dropped 1 base, with 7 bases sitting between them. This CDR3 contains 12 residues. Germline V CDR1 and CDR2: SGHTA, FQGTGA. The CDR3 DNA reads TGTGCCAGCGGGGTGGGCACAGATACGCAGTATTTT. Translation gives CASGVGTDTQYF.

The rearrangement joins TRBV11-3 to TRBJ2-5, with D tentatively TRBD1 or TRBD2 (5 bases each). Germline assignment: CDR1 SGHNT and CDR2 YENEEA. The CDR3 runs 13 residues. V was trimmed by 5 bases and J by 4 bases, leaving 11 bases between them. Here the CDR3 reads CASSKSGGETQYF. As DNA, the CDR3 is TGTGCCAGCAGCAAGAGTGGGGGAGAGACCCAGTACTTC.

The CDR3 region is CASSYKDSSYEQYF. DNA for the CDR3: TGTGCCAGCAGTTATAAGGATAGTTCCTACGAGCAGTACTTC. The chain is built from TRBV6-5 and TRBJ2-7; D remains ambiguous. Trimming left V 3 bases short and J 1 base short, with 10 bases between. The germline V gene has CDR1 MNHEY and CDR2 SVGAGI. CDR3 size: 14 residues.

The chain links TRBV28 to TRBJ1-2, with D tentatively TRBD1 (6 bases). Germline lookup yields CDR1 MDHEN and CDR2 SYDVKM. V was clipped by 5 bases and J by 4 bases, with 14 bases between them. The CDR3 consists of 14 residues. DNA for the CDR3: TGTGCCAGCAGTAAAGAACAGGGCTCCTATGGCTACACCTTC. Translating it yields CASSKEQGSYGYTF.

V and J are TRBV7-3 and TRBJ1-2; D ambiguous. CDR3 size: 13 residues. V lost 1 base to trimming and J lost 12 bases, with 15 bases between them. From germline, CDR1 is SGHTA and CDR2 FQGTGA. CDR3 amino acids: CASSLIEGFRDTF. DNA of the CDR3: TGTGCCAGCAGCTTAATCGAGGGTTTTCGAGACACCTTC.

This clone was seen many times. This chain connects TRBV19 to TRBJ2-1; TRBD2 matches at 7 bases. From germline, CDR1 is LNHDA and CDR2 SQIVND (reference sequence). This CDR3 is built from 15 residues. After removal of 1 base from V and 0 bases from J, the junction contained 0 bases not matched to a gene. CDR3: CASSIGTSSYNEQFF. The CDR3 coding sequence is TGTGCCAGTAGTATAGGGACTAGCTCCTACAATGAGCAGTTCTTC.

The chain is built from TRBV5-4 and TRBJ1-5; the D gene is possibly TRBD1 (5 bases). Germline CDR1 SGHNT, CDR2 YYREEE (reference sequence). The CDR3 sequence is 18 residues long. Trimming pared 2 bases from V and 4 bases from J, leaving 22 bases between. The CDR3 DNA follows: TGTGCCAGCAGCTTTAGAACCGGGACGGGATCTTCTAATCAGCCCCAGCATTTT. Translating it yields CASSFRTGTGSSNQPQHF.

The chain has TRBV11-3 and TRBJ2-2; possibly TRBD1 for D (5 bases). Germline lookup yields CDR1 SGHNT and CDR2 YENEEA. This CDR3 has 15 residues. Deletions cut 4 bases from V and 4 bases from J, with 13 bases between. This CDR3 is CASSSNRQTTGELFF. In DNA, the CDR3 is TGTGCCAGCAGCTCCAACCGACAGACCACCGGGGAGCTGTTTTTT.

This clone was detected once. A junction end diverges from the germline sequence, so it may reflect a read error. This chain uses TRBV23-1 with TRBJ2-7; a weak D match, TRBD2 (5 bases). TRBV23-1 is labeled an ORF, and its function is uncertain. This CDR3 contains 15 residues. The CDR3 protein is CASSQSIGGFGRRFF. CDR3 bases: TGCGCCAGCAGTCAATCAATCGGAGGCTTTGGTCGGCGGTTCTTC.

The DNA for the CDR3 is TGTGCCAGCAGTGACGTCCTAGCGGGAGTTGGCACCGGGGAGCTGTTTTTT. This codes for CASSDVLAGVGTGELFF. V gene TRBV6-4 combines with J gene TRBJ2-2; 10 bases match TRBD2. V was clipped by 2 bases and J by 4 bases; unmatched bases: 7. The CDR3 is made up of 17 amino acids. Per the germline V gene, CDR1 is MRHNA and CDR2 is SNTAGT.

This clone was seen a handful of times. V is TRBV24-1 and J is TRBJ2-7, with 11 bases lining up with TRBD2. CDR3 length: 18 residues. After removal of 5 bases from V and 3 bases from J, the junction contained 14 bases not matched to a gene. Germline-derived CDR1 and CDR2 are KGHDR and SFDVKD. CDR3 sequence (DNA): TGTGCCACCAGTGCCCGTTGGAAACTAGCGGGAGTTTACTACGAGCAGTACTTC. It codes for CATSARWKLAGVYYEQYF.